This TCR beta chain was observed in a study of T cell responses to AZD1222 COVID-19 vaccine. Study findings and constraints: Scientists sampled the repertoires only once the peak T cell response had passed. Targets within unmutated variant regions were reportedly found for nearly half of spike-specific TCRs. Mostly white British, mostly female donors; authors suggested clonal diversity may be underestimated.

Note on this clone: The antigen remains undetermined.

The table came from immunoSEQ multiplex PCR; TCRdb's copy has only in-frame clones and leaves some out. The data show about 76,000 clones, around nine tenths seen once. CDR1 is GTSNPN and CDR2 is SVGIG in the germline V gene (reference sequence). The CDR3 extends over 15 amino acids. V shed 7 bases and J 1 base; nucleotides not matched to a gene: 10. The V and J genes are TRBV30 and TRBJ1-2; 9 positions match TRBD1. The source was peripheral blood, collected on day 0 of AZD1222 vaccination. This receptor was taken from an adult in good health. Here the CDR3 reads CALHRDRVLNYGYTF. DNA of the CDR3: TGTGCCTTACACCGGGACAGGGTCCTTAACTATGGCTACACCTTC.